This T cell receptor beta chain was observed in a study of CD8+ T cells in alopecia areata. Whole-study context: Affected scalp percentage determined the severity score of treated patients.

As regards this clone: Its antigen is not identified.

After isolation, RNA underwent reverse transcription to generate cDNA as the sequencing template. The table came from immunoSEQ multiplex PCR; TCRdb's copy has only in-frame clones and leaves some out. The table shows hundreds of thousands of clones, with around 65% occurring only once. The germline gives CDR1 SGHTA, CDR2 FQGNSA. The CDR3 totals 14 residues. V shed 3 bases and J shed 6 bases, with 15 bases lying between them. The study's findings and limits: Among the top 100, expanded CD8+ clones were significantly decreased by tofacitinib, as was scalp clonality. Compared with normal scalp, lesional scalp had higher clonality and more expanded CD8+ clones.

Treatment meaning: oral pan-JAK inhibitor, 5-10 mg twice daily. Peripheral blood samples and lesional scalp punch biopsies were obtained from alopecia areata patients. The clonotype comes from a human donor with alopecia areata. The material sequenced was CD4+ T cells sorted from blood, taken at approximately week 44, from a patient treated with tofacitinib. This chain connects TRBV7-2 to TRBJ2-7, with D possibly TRBD1 on 7 matching bases. The CDR3 loop reads CASSLSRQGGEQYF. CDR3 DNA sequence: TGTGCCAGCAGCTTGAGCCGACAGGGAGGCGAGCAGTACTTC.